This T cell receptor (beta chain) originates from a study of blood T cell repertoires in COVID-19. Study as a whole: Acute and convalescent COVID-19 specimens originated in the United States, Italy and Spain. The cDNA or gDNA used as material had been derived from T cells, B-cell-depleted T cells, or PBMCs.

Cohorts were based on clinical histories the participants reported. This table comes from immunoSEQ multiplex PCR, and its TCRdb copy is limited to in-frame clones, with some not included. The profile shows roughly 330,000 clones, nearly 90% of them singletons. CDR3 length: 16 amino acids. Germline V lookup: CDR1 SNHLY, CDR2 FYNNEI. With V trimmed by 5 bases and J by 1 base, 4 bases remained unmatched. The sample was PBMCs or T cells enriched from blood (not recorded which). The receptor was derived from a woman in her twenties or thirties who had recovered from COVID-19. The genes are TRBV2 and TRBJ1-4, with 10 positions matching TRBD1. DNA of the CDR3: TGTGCCAGCAGTCCTCGGACAGGGGGAACTAATGAAAAACTGTTTTTT. It encodes CASSPRTGGTNEKLFF.